Each of the 13 T cell receptor beta chains below was sequenced from the same sample in a study of OX40 agonist ivuxolimab in advanced cancers. Clones were read by immunoSEQ multiplex PCR, and TCRdb kept only the in-frame ones, dropping some. The table includes around 53,000 clones, approximately 84% detected once. The sample here was CD4+ or CD8+ T cells sorted from blood, taken in a trial of the OX40 agonist ivuxolimab. These receptors were collected from an adult with an advanced solid tumor such as melanoma, head and neck, liver or kidney cancer.

The chain joins TRBV7-8 to TRBJ1-2; weak D call: TRBD1 (5 bases). Trimming removed 2 bases at V and 0 bases at J, with 13 bases between. The CDR3 length is 16 residues. Germline values: CDR1 SGHVS, CDR2 FQNEAQ. In DNA form, the CDR3 reads TGTGCCAGCAGCTTAAAGGGGAGGGAAGCTAACTATGGCTACACCTTC. Amino acid sequence: CASSLKGREANYGYTF.

This clone came up many times. The rearrangement links TRBV19 to TRBJ1-2, with no clear D. Trimming left V 3 bases short and J 8 bases short, with 19 bases between. CDR1 is LNHDA and CDR2 is SQIVND in the germline V gene (reference sequence). The CDR3 is 15 amino acids. The CDR3 sequence: CASSIPQADRRGYTF. The CDR3, as DNA: TGTGCCAGTAGTATCCCCCAAGCCGACCGTCGGGGCTACACCTTC.

This chain links TRBV2 with TRBJ1-1, with D possibly TRBD1 on 6 matching bases. V lost 6 bases to trimming and J lost 10 bases, with 21 bases between them. Looked up from germline, CDR1 is SNHLY and CDR2 is FYNNEI. This CDR3 has 14 amino acids. CDR3 DNA: TGTGCCAGCAGCCTAAAGCCCACAGGGAGTAGAGCTTTCTTT. It is translated as CASSLKPTGSRAFF.

The chain recombines TRBV9 with TRBJ2-1; D possibly corresponds to TRBD2 (5 bases). Germline V gives CDR1 SGDLS, CDR2 YYNGEE. The V end lost 7 bases, the J end lost 9 bases, and 17 bases lay between the germline ends. There are 13 residues in the CDR3. This CDR3 reads CASQPLGSREQFF. Written as DNA, the CDR3 is TGTGCCAGCCAACCCCTAGGGAGCCGTGAGCAGTTCTTC.

This chain connects TRBV27 to TRBJ1-5; a possible D gene is TRBD1 (5 bases). The V gene lost 6 bases and the J gene lost 2 bases, with 14 bases spanning the gap. The germline V gene has CDR1 MNHEY and CDR2 SMNVEV (reference sequence). CDR3 length: 15 amino acids. The CDR3 region is CASRRLQGGNQPQHF. The CDR3 bases are TGTGCCAGCAGAAGGCTCCAGGGAGGCAATCAGCCCCAGCATTTT.

The chain has TRBV5-1 and TRBJ1-1; a possible D gene is TRBD1 (6 bases). The V end lost 1 base, the J end lost 1 base, and 11 bases lay between the germline ends. Germline CDR1 SGHRS, CDR2 YFSETQ. The CDR3 is 15 amino acids. This CDR3 is CASSLTPGENTEAFF. CDR3 DNA: TGCGCCAGCAGCTTGACGCCAGGGGAGAACACTGAAGCTTTCTTT. Supplemented by reference TRBV5-1 and TRBJ1-1, the full variable domain reads KAGVTQTPRYLIKTRGQQVTLSCSPISGHRSVSWYQQTPGQGLQFLFEYFSETQRNKGNFPGRFSGRQFSNSRSEMNVSTLELGDSALYLCASSLTPGENTEAFFGQGTRLTVV.

A few counts support this clone. This chain links TRBV5-8 with TRBJ1-5, with no clear D. CDR3 size: 12 residues. Per germline, CDR1 SGHTS and CDR2 YDEGEE. Trimming removed 2 bases from V and 3 bases from J, with 3 bases in between. The CDR3 is CASSFYNQPQHF. As DNA, the CDR3 is TGTGCCAGCAGCTTTTACAATCAGCCCCAGCATTTT.

The chain links TRBV19 to TRBJ2-6; 8 bases are a match to TRBD1. V lost 11 bases to trimming and J lost 1 base; unmatched junction nucleotides: 13. Germline V gives CDR1 LNHDA, CDR2 SQIVND (reference sequence). The CDR3 has 17 residues. CDR3 residues: CASYRTGPGSGANVLTF. The CDR3, as DNA: TGTGCCTCCTACCGGACAGGGCCCGGTTCTGGGGCCAACGTCCTGACTTTC.

This chain uses TRBV5-1 with TRBJ2-2, with a tentative D call TRBD1 (5 bases). The germline CDR1 and CDR2 sequences are SGHRS and YFSETQ. V dropped 5 bases and J dropped 0 bases, with 11 bases sitting between them. The CDR3 is 15 residues long. The CDR3, as DNA: TGCGCCAGCAGAGGGGCGGAAACGAACACCGGGGAGCTGTTTTTT. It is translated as CASRGAETNTGELFF.

This clone showed up just once. The chain uses TRBV7-2 and TRBJ1-2; D is unclear. V shed 2 bases and J shed 2 bases, with 9 bases lying between them. The CDR3 totals 14 residues. Germline-derived CDR1 and CDR2 are SGHTA and FQGNSA. The CDR3 DNA sequence: TGTGCCAGCAGCTTATTCCCGGAAAACTATGGCTACACCTTC. This gives the protein CASSLFPENYGYTF. Variable domain in full (rest from reference TRBV7-2 and TRBJ1-2): GAGVSQSPSNKVTEKGKDVELRCDPISGHTALYWYRQSLGQGLEFLIYFQGNSAPDKSGLPSDRFSAERTGGSVSTLTIQRTQQEDSAVYLCASSLFPENYGYTFGSGTRLTVV.

CDR3 nucleotides: TGCAGCGGAGACAGGGGTGGGGAGCTGTTTTTT. Translated: CSGDRGGELFF. The rearrangement joins TRBV29-1 to TRBJ2-2; 8 bases line up with TRBD1. Trimming took 7 bases from V and 8 from J; bases not matched to a gene: 3. The CDR3 runs 11 residues. CDR1 SQVTM and CDR2 ANQGSEA come from the germline V gene.

The chain uses TRBV15 and TRBJ2-1, with a possible D match to TRBD2 (9 bases). The germline CDR1 and CDR2 sequences are LNHNV and YYDKDF (reference sequence). The CDR3 is made up of 19 amino acids. The V end was cut by 5 bases, the J end by 6 bases, with 29 bases between. DNA for the CDR3: TGTGCCACCAGCGGCCTTTGGGGGGCTAGCGGGACAGGCCCCAATGAGCAGTTCTTC. It codes for CATSGLWGASGTGPNEQFF.

This chain uses TRBV5-1 with TRBJ2-1, with 11 bases aligning to TRBD2. Losses at the gene ends were 0 bases for V and 8 bases for J; bases not matched to a gene: 13. The CDR3 sequence is 18 residues long. Germline V gene sequence: CDR1 SGHRS, CDR2 YFSETQ. The CDR3 nucleotides read TGCGCCAGCAGCTTGGGTAGCGGGAGGGCCCCTTTCTCGGATGAGCAGTTCTTC. It is translated as CASSLGSGRAPFSDEQFF.